The clone carrying this T cell receptor beta chain was detected a few times. Its antigen is still unknown. Within the library, unique molecular identifiers were attached to each individual cDNA molecule. TCRdb re-derived calls from the RACE reads in MiXCR, one entry per CDR3 protein. Of tens of thousands of distinct CDR3 sequences listed, 25% to 40% are singletons. Time point: patch test 1, 2 weeks after DPC sensitization. The treatment: therapeutic diphenylcyclopropenone sensitization with weekly scalp DPC. Total RNA was isolated from whole blood that had not been fractionated. The V segment lost 4 bases and the J segment 4 bases; nucleotides outside the gene matches: 5. This CDR3 region has 14 residues. Germline V lookup: CDR1 LGHDT, CDR2 YNNKEL (reference sequence). The data belong to a study of human T cells and chemical hapten exposure. Regarding the study as a whole: Versus controls, significantly more large CDR3 similarity clusters arose from expanded TCRs.

The specimen comprised whole blood, sampled in connection with sensitization to the hapten diphenylcyclopropenone (DPC). The chain uses TRBV3-1 and TRBJ2-5; TRBD2 aligns across 8 bases. This TCR came from a middle-aged man with alopecia areata. Some clones in this sample may be carry-over from other donors' samples. Here the CDR3 DNA reads TGTGCCAGCAGCCGCACGGGACTAGGAGAGACCCAGTACTTC. Protein: CASSRTGLGETQYF.